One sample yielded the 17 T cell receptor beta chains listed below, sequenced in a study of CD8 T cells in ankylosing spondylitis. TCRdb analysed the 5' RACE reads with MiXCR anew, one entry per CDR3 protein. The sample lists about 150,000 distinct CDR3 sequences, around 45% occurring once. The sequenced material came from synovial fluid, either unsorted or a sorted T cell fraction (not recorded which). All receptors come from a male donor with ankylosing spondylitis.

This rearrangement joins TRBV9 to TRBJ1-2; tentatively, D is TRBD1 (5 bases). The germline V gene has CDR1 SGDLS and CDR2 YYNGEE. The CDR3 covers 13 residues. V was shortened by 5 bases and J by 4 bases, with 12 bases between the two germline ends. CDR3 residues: CASRARGGYGYTF. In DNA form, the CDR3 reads TGTGCCAGCAGGGCCCGGGGGGGCTATGGCTACACCTTC.

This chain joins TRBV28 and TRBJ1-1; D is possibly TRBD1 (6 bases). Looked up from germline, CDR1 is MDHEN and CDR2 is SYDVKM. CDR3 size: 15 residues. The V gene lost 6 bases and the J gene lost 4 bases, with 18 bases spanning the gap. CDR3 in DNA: TGTGCCAGCAGCCACCACTACAGGGTCTCCACTGAAGCTTTCTTT. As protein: CASSHHYRVSTEAFF.

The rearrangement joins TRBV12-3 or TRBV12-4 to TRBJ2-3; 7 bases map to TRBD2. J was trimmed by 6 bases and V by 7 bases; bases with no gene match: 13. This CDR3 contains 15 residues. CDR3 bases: TGTGCCAGCACTCTGGGGGGGTCCCCCCGCGATACGCAGTATTTT. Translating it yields CASTLGGSPRDTQYF.

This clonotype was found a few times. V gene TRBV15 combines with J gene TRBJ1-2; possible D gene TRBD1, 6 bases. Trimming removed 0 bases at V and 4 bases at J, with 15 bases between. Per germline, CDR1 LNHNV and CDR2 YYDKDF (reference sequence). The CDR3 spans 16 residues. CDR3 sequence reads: CATSRDLGAVTYGYTF. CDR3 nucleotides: TGTGCCACCAGCAGAGATTTGGGGGCTGTAACCTATGGCTACACCTTC. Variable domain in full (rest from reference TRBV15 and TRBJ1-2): DAMVIQNPRYQVTQFGKPVTLSCSQTLNHNVMYWYQQKSSQAPKLLFHYYDKDFNNEADTPDNFQSRRPNTSFCFLDIRSPGLGDTAMYLCATSRDLGAVTYGYTFGSGTRLTVV.

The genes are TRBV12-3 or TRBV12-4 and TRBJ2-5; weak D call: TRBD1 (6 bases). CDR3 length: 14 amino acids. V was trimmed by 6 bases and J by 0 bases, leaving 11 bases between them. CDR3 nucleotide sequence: TGTGCCAGCAGAAAACAGGGACACCAAGAGACCCAGTACTTC. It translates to CASRKQGHQETQYF.

The CDR3 DNA follows: TGTGCCAGCTCCTCTTCCGAGCGGGTATGTGCAGATACGCAGTATTTT. Its translation is CASSSSERVCADTQYF. The chain combines TRBV7-9 with TRBJ2-3; weak D call: TRBD2 (6 bases). In germline, CDR1 is SEHNR, CDR2 FQNEAQ (reference sequence). The CDR3 runs 16 residues. V was cut by 8 bases and J by 4 bases, with 22 bases left in between.

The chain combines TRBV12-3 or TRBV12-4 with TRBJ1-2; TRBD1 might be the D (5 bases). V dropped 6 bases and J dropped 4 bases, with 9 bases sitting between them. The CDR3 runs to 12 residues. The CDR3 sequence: CASSLTAYGYTF. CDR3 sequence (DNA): TGTGCCAGCAGCCTGACAGCCTATGGCTACACCTTC.

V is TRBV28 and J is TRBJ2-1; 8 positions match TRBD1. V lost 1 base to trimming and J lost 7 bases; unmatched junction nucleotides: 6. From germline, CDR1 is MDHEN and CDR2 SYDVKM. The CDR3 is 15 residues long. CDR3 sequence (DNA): TGTGCCAGCAGTTTATCCGACAGGGGTTTGAATGAGCAGTTCTTC. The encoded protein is CASSLSDRGLNEQFF.

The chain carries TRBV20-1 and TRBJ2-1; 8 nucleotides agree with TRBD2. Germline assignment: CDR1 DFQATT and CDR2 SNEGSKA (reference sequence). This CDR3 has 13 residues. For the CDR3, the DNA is TGCGGCCTCAGCGGGAGTCCCTACAATGAGCAGTTCTTC. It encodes CGLSGSPYNEQFF.

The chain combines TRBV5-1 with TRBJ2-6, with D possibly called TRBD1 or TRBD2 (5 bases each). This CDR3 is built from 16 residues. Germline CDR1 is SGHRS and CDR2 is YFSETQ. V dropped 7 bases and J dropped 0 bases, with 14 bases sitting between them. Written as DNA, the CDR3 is TGCGCCAGCTGGGACCGAAAGAGCTCTGGGGCCAACGTCCTGACTTTC. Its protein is CASWDRKSSGANVLTF.

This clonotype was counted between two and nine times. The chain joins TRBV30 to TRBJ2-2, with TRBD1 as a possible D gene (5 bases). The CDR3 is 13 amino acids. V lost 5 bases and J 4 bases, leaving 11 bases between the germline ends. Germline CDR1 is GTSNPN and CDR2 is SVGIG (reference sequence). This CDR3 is CAWVRQSTGELFF. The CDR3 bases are TGTGCCTGGGTTAGACAGAGCACCGGGGAGCTGTTTTTT.

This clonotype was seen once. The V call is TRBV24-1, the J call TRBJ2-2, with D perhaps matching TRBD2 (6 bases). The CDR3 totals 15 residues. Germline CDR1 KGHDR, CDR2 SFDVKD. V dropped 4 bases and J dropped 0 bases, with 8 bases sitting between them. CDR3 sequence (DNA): TGTGCCACCAGTGAGCGGGACGCGAACACCGGGGAGCTGTTTTTT. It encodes CATSERDANTGELFF.

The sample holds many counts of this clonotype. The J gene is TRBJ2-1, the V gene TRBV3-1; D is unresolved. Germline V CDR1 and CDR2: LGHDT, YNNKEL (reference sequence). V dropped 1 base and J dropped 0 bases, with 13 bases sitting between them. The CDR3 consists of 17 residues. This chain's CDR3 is CASSQGVGLASYNEQFF. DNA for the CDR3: TGTGCCAGCAGCCAAGGAGTAGGTTTGGCCTCCTACAATGAGCAGTTCTTC.

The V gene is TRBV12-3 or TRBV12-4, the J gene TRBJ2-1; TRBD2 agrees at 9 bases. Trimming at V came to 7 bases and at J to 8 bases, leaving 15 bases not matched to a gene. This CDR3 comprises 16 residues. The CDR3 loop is CASTPGVAGARDEQFF. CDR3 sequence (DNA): TGTGCCAGCACCCCCGGGGTAGCGGGAGCAAGGGATGAGCAGTTCTTC.

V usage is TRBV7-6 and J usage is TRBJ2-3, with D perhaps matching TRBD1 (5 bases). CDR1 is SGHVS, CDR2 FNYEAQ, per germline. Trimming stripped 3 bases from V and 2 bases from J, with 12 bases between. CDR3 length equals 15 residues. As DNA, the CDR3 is TGTGCCAGCAGCTTTGCGATAGGGGTCACAGATACGCAGTATTTT. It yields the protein CASSFAIGVTDTQYF.

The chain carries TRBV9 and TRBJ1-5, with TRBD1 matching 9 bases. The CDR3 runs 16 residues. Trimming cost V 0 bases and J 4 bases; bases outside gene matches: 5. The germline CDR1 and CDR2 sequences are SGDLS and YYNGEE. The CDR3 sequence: CASSVGQGEKNQPQHF. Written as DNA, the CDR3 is TGTGCCAGCAGCGTAGGACAGGGGGAAAAAAATCAGCCCCAGCATTTT. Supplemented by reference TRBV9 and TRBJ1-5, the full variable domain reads DSGVTQTPKHLITATGQRVTLRCSPRSGDLSVYWYQQSLDQGLQFLIQYYNGEERAKGNILERFSAQQFPDLHSELNLSSLELGDSALYFCASSVGQGEKNQPQHFGDGTRLSIL.

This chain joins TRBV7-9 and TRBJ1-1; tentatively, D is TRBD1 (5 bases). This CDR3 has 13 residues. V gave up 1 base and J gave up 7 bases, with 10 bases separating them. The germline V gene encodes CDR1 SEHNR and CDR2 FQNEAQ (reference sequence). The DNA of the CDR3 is TGTGCCAGCAGCTTAGGGTGGGGCTATGAAGCTTTCTTT. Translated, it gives CASSLGWGYEAFF. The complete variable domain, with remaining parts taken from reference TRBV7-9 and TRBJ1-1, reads DTGVSQNPRHKITKRGQNVTFRCDPISEHNRLYWYRQTLGQGPEFLTYFQNEAQLEKSRLLSDRFSAERPKGSFSTLEIQRTEQGDSAMYLCASSLGWGYEAFFGQGTRLTVV.